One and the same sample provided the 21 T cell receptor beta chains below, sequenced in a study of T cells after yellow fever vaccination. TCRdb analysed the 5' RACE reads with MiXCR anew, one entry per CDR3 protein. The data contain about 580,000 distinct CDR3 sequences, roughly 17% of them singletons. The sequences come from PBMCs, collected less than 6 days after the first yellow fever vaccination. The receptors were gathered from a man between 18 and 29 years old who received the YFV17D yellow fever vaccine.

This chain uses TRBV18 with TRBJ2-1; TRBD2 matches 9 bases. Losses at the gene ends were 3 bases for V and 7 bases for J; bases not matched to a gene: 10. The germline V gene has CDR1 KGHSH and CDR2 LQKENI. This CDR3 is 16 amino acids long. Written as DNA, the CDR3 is TGTGCCAGCTCACCTCGCGACGCGGGGGGGCATAATGAGCAGTTCTTC. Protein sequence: CASSPRDAGGHNEQFF.

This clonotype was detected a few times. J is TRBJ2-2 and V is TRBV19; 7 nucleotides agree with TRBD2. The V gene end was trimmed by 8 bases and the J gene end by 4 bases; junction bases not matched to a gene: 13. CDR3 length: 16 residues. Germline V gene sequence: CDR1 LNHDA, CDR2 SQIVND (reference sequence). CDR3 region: CASEDREDKGTGELFF. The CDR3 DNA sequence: TGTGCCAGTGAGGACCGGGAGGATAAAGGCACCGGGGAGCTGTTTTTT.

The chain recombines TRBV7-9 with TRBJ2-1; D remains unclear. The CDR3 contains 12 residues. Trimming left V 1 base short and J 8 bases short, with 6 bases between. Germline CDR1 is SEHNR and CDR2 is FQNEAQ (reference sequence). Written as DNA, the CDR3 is TGTGCCAGCAGCTTAGAGTGGGATGAGCAGTTCTTC. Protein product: CASSLEWDEQFF.

DNA for the CDR3: TGTGCCAGCAGCACACGCCGGGCCGGGATCGGGCCCCAGCATTTT. It is translated as CASSTRRAGIGPQHF. The rearrangement links TRBV5-6 to TRBJ1-5, with D hard to call. Germline V gene lookup returns CDR1 SGHDT and CDR2 YYEEEE. This CDR3 is 15 amino acids long. V dropped 4 bases and J dropped 9 bases, with 20 bases sitting between them.

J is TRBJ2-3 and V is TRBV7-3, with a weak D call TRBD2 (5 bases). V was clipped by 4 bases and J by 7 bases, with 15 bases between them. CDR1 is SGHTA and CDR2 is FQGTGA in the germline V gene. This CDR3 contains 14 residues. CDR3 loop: CASSSEGFSYTQYF. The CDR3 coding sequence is TGTGCCAGCAGCTCCGAGGGCTTCTCGTATACGCAGTATTTT.

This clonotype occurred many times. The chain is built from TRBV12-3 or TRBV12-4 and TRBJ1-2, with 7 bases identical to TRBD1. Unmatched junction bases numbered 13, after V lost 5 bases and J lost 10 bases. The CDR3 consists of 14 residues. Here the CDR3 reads CASSPYQGDEAYTF. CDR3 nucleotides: TGTGCCAGCAGTCCGTATCAGGGGGACGAGGCCTACACCTTC.

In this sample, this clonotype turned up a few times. The CDR3 DNA sequence: TGTGCCAGCAGGTCCCCGAGCTCCTACGAGCAGTACTTC. Translation: CASRSPSSYEQYF. This chain joins TRBV7-3 and TRBJ2-7, with D unclear. V was trimmed by 6 bases and J by 0 bases, leaving 9 bases between them. The CDR3 runs 13 residues. CDR1 and CDR2 (germline): SGHTA, FQGTGA.

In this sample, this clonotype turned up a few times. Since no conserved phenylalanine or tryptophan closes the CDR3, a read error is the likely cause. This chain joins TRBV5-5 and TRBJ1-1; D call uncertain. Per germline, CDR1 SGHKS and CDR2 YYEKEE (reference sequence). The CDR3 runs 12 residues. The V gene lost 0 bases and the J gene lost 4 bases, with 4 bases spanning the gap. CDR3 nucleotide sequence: TGTGCCAGCAGCTTGGTTAGCACTGAAGCTTTCTGT. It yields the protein CASSLVSTEAFC.

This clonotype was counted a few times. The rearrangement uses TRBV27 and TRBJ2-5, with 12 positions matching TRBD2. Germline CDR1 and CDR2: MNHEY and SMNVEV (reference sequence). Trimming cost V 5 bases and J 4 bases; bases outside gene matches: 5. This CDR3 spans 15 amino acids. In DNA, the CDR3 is TGTGCCAGCAGTCAAGGACTAGCGGGGAGAGAGACCCAGTACTTC. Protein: CASSQGLAGRETQYF.

CDR3 region: CASSPEGYSPLHF. For the CDR3, the DNA is TGTGCCAGCAGCCCCGAGGGGTATTCACCCCTCCACTTT. The chain joins TRBV7-2 to TRBJ1-6, with a tentative D call TRBD1 (5 bases). Trimming cost V 5 bases and J 8 bases, with 10 bases left between them. The CDR3 has 13 residues. Germline V gene data show CDR1 as SGHTA and CDR2 as FQGNSA.

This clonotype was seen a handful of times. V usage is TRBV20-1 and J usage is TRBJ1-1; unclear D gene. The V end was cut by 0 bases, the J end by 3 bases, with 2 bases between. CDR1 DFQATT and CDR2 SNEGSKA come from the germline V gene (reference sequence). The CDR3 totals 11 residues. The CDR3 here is CSARDYTEAFF. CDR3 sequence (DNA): TGCAGTGCTAGAGATTACACTGAAGCTTTCTTT.

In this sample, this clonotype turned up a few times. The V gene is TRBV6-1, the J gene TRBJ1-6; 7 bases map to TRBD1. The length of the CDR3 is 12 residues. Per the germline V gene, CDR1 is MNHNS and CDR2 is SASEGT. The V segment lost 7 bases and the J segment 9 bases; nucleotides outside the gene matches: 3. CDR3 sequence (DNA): TGTGCCAGCACCGACAGGGCTTCACCCCTCCACTTT. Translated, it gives CASTDRASPLHF.

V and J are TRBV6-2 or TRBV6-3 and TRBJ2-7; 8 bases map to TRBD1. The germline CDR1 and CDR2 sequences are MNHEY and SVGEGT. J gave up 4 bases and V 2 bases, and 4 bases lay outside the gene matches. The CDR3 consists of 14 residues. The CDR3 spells CASSYQDRAYEQYV. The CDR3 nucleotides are TGTGCCAGCAGTTACCAGGACAGGGCTTACGAGCAGTACGTC.

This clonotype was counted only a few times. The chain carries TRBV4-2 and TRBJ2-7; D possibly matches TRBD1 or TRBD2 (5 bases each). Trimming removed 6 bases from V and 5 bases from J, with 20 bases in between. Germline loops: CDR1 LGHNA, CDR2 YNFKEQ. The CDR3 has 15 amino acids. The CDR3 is CASSLQTGPVDEQYF. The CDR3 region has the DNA TGTGCCAGCAGTCTGCAAACGGGACCTGTGGACGAGCAGTACTTC.

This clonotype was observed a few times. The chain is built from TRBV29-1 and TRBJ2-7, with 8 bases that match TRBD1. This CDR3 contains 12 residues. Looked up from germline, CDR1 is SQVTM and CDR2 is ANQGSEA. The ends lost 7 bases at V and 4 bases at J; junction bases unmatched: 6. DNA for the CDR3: TGCAGCGGGAGTCAGGGGGCTTACGAGCAGTACTTC. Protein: CSGSQGAYEQYF.

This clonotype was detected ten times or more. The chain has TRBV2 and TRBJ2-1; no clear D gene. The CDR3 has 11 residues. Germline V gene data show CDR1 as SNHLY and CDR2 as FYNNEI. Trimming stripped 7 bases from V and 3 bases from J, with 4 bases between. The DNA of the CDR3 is TGTGCCAGCACTTACTACAATGAGCAGTTCTTC. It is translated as CASTYYNEQFF.

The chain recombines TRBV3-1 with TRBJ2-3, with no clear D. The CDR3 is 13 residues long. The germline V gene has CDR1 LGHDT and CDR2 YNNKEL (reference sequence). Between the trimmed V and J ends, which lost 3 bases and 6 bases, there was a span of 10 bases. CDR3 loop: CASSHQEHDTQYF. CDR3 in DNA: TGTGCCAGCAGCCATCAGGAACACGATACGCAGTATTTT.

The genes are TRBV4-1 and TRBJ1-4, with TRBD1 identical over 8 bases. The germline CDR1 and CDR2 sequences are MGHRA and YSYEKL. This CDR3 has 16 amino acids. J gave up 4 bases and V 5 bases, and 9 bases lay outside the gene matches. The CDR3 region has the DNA TGCGCCAGCAGCGTTACCGGGACAGGAGTTAATGAAAAACTGTTTTTT. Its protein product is CASSVTGTGVNEKLFF.

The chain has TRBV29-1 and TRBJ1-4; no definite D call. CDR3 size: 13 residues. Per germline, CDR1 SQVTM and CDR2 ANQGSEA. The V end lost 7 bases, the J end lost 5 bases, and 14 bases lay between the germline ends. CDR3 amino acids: CSAKPSLNEKLFF. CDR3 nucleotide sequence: TGCAGCGCGAAACCTAGCTTAAATGAAAAACTGTTTTTT.

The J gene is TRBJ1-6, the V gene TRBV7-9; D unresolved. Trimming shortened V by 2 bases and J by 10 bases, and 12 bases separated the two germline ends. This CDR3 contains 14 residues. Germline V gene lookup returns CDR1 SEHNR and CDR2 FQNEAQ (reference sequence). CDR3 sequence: CASSLLGRHSPLHF. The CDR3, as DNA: TGTGCCAGCAGCTTACTGGGGAGACACTCACCCCTCCACTTT. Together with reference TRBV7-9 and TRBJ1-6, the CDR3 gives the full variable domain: DTGVSQNPRHKITKRGQNVTFRCDPISEHNRLYWYRQTLGQGPEFLTYFQNEAQLEKSRLLSDRFSAERPKGSFSTLEIQRTEQGDSAMYLCASSLLGRHSPLHFGNGTRLTVT.

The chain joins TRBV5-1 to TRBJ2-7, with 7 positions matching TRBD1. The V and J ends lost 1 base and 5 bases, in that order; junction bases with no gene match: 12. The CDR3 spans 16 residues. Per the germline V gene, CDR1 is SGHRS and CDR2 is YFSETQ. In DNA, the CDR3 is TGCGCCAGCAGCTTGTACGGGACAGCGCCCGGGCACGAGCAGTACTTC. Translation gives CASSLYGTAPGHEQYF.